The T cell receptor (beta chain) under discussion was sequenced for a study of beta chain features in type 1 diabetes. This clone was found a few times. Central memory, naive, regulatory and stem cell-like memory CD4+ cells were sorted by CD45RO/CCR7/CD25/CD127/CD95/CD27. Expressed TCRB transcripts were sequenced because the isolated RNA had all been reverse transcribed beforehand. Method: immunoSEQ multiplex PCR; TCRdb's copy keeps in-frame clones and lacks some. The table includes about 240,000 clones, about 25% detected once. The sequence derives from a man under 40 in good health. The source material was central memory CD4+ T cells from blood.

The CDR3 bases are TGTGCCAGCAGTTACTCGAAGACAGGGGCCTATGGCTACACCTTC. The encoded protein is CASSYSKTGAYGYTF. The chain is built from TRBV6-5 and TRBJ1-2, with TRBD1 matching over 8 bases. The CDR3 contains 15 residues. V trimming: 0 bases; J trimming: 4 bases; junction bases outside the gene matches: 4. Germline CDR1 is MNHEY and CDR2 is SVGAGI.